This TCR beta chain appears in the sequencing data of a study of blood T cell repertoires in COVID-19 (dated by TCRdb to the early 2020s). For the study in its entirety: Collaborator samples came from the United States, Italy and Spain and covered acute and convalescent phases of COVID-19. Where available, HLA class I and class II types were taken from metadata supplied by the sample provider and were not determined by assay-based typing. The sample metadata nearly always contained a de-identified subject ID, COVID-19 status, age in years and sex. The samples were drawn from two sources: the first 160 participants of the ongoing ImmuneRACE study, and 1,000 to 1,500 subjects contributed by 6 global collaborators. A freely available public database, intended as a resource for researchers studying the immune response to SARS-CoV-2, is where the repertoires were released. The material from the prospective study consisted of cDNA or gDNA derived from T cells, B-cell-depleted T cells, or PBMCs. The dataset comprised deeply sampled blood TCRbeta repertoires from subjects exposed to, actively infected with, or recovered from COVID-19.

General findings and caveats noted by the study authors: The quantity of clinical and demographic metadata differed by source and by participant and was supplied without curation.

As regards this clone: No cognate antigen has been identified for it. No qualities accompany the bases; no much larger clone lies one base away.

Whole blood was collected in K2EDTA tubes by collaborating institutions according to the institutions' own protocols. For TCRbeta analysis, collaborators shipped samples as frozen whole blood, isolated PBMCs, or DNA extracted from either of those sample types. TCRbeta CDR3 regions were amplified from genomic DNA using the immunoSEQ Assay, a bias-controlled multiplex PCR. For the original study's pipeline: The number of nucleated cells in each sample was estimated from the amplification of reference gene primers within the assay. To quantify the absolute abundance of each unique TCRbeta CDR3 rearrangement, sequence reads were collapsed and filtered. For each sample, productive Simpson clonality was calculated as the square root of Simpson's diversity index across productive rearrangements. The clones in this table, taken by TCRdb from immuneACCESS, are in-frame only. Not every clone is retained; where verified, under half of the shortfall comes from an unresolved V gene, and the cause of the rest is unknown. The DNA gave D and trimming, while V, J and clone size come from that table. For this sample the table gives more than 200,000 clones, of which more than 65% were detected only once. About 8% of the sample is in the top ten clones.

The germline V gene sets CDR1 to MDHEN and CDR2 to SYDVKM. V loses 10 bases of germline sequence and J loses 1 base, and the interval between the two ends is 7 bases. Including cysteine and phenylalanine, the CDR3 has 11 amino acids. Only the CDR3 DNA stays, 33 bases, in frame from base 1. Sequencing was done on a sample of peripheral blood. The clonotype was recovered from a woman aged 80 or over with acute or convalescent COVID-19. The chain links TRBV28 with TRBJ1-2; confidence is insufficient to name the D gene. The DNA sequence reads TGTGCCATTGAGGGTAACTATGGCTACACCTTC. It encodes CAIEGNYGYTF.